This T cell receptor (beta chain) was recorded in a study of beta chain features in type 1 diabetes. Overall study findings and caveats: In every one of the four CD4+ subsets, TCRB CDR3s were moderately but significantly shorter in Type 1 diabetes patients. Within the patient group, naive, central memory and Treg TCRB repertoires appeared more similar to each other than within healthy donors.

Germline V gene lookup returns CDR1 KGHSH and CDR2 LQKENI. Trimming pared 4 bases from V and 0 bases from J, leaving 13 bases between. The CDR3 runs to 16 residues. The sequenced template was cDNA made from the entire isolated RNA. Method: immunoSEQ multiplex PCR; TCRdb's copy keeps in-frame clones and lacks some. Counted here are 600,000 or so clones, 9.5% to 15% occurring once; the ten biggest clones make up around 0.12%. This clone has more than one count but fewer than ten. Antigen: not known. The V gene is TRBV18, the J gene TRBJ2-1, with D tentatively TRBD1 (5 bases). The source is a man aged 25 to 40 with type 1 diabetes. Sample: naive CD4+ T cells from blood. The chain's CDR3 is CASSLGPRDSYNEQFF. CDR3 sequence (DNA): TGTGCCAGCTCACTTGGCCCCAGGGACTCCTACAATGAGCAGTTCTTC.